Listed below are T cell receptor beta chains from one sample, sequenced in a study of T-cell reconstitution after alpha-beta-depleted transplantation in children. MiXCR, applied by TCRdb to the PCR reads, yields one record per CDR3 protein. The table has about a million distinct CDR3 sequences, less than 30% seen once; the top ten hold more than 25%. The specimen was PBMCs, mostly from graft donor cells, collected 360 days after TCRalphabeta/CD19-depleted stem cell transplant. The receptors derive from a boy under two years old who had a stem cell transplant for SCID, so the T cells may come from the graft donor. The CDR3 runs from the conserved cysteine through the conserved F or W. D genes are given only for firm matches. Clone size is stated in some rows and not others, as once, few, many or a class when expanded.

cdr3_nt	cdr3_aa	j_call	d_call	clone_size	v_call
TGTGCCAGCAGCCAGGCTGGACAGGTAACCTACAATGAGCAGTTCTTC	CASSQAGQVTYNEQFF	TRBJ2-1	TRBD1	.	TRBV11-2
TGCGCCAGCAGCTTGGTCCCTCAGGGGGCCAATAGCAATCAGCCCCAGCATTTT	CASSLVPQGANSNQPQHF	TRBJ1-5	TRBD1	.	TRBV5-1
TGTGCCAGCAGCTTAGGCAGCGGGGTGGGGGAGCAGTTCTTC	CASSLGSGVGEQFF	TRBJ2-1	TRBD2	.	TRBV7-6
TGTGCCAGCAGCCATAGTGTCGAGCAGTACTTC	CASSHSVEQYF	TRBJ2-7	.	many	TRBV11-2
TGTGCCAGCAGCTTGAGCGGCCCTCTCGATCGACGGGGTCAGCCCCAGCATTTT	CASSLSGPLDRRGQPQHF	TRBJ1-5	.	few	TRBV5-8
TGTGCCAGCAGCTTGGCCCGGCGGGGCTACACCTTC	CASSLARRGYTF	TRBJ1-2	.	.	TRBV5-6
TGTGCCAGCAGCCAAGACGAGGGCTTTGAGCCCCAGCATTTT	CASSQDEGFEPQHF	TRBJ1-5	.	.	TRBV4-2
TGCGCCAGCAGCCCCCCGCGGGGCACACAGGGGAGCACAGATACGCAGTATTTT	CASSPPRGTQGSTDTQYF	TRBJ2-3	.	few	TRBV4-1
TGTGCCAGTAGTATCCGGACGGGGTCCTACGAGCAGTACTTC	CASSIRTGSYEQYF	TRBJ2-7	.	once	TRBV19
TGTGCCAGCAGCCAAGAGGGCTTCCCGACAGACGAGACCCAGTACTTC	CASSQEGFPTDETQYF	TRBJ2-5	.	few	TRBV4-2